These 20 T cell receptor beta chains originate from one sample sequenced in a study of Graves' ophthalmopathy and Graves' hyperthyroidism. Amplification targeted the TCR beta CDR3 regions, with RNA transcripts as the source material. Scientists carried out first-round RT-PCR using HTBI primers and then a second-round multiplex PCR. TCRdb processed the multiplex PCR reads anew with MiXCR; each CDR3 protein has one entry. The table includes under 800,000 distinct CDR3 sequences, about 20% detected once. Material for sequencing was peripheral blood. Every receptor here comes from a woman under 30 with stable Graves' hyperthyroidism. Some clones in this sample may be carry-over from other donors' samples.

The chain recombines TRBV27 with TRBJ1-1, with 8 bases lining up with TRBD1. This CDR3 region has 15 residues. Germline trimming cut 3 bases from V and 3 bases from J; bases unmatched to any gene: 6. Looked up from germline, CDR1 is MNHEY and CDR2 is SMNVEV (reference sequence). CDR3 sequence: CASSLAGGSYTEAFF. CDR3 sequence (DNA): TGTGCCAGCAGTTTGGCAGGGGGCTCGTACACTGAAGCTTTCTTT.

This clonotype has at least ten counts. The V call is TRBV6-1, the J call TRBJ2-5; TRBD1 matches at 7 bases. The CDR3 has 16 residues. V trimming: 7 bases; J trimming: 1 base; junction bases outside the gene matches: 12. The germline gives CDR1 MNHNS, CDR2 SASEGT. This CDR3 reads CASTSSGTAFQETQYF. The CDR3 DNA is TGTGCCAGCACCTCCTCCGGGACAGCATTCCAAGAGACCCAGTACTTC.

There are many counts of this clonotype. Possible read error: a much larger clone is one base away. In nucleotides, the CDR3 is TGTGCCAGCAGCTCCGACTGGGATTCACACCTCCACTTT. Translating it yields CASSSDWDSHLHF. This chain uses TRBV7-2 with TRBJ1-6; D is uncertain. The CDR3 loop spans 13 amino acids. Germline V gene sequence: CDR1 SGHTA, CDR2 FQGNSA.

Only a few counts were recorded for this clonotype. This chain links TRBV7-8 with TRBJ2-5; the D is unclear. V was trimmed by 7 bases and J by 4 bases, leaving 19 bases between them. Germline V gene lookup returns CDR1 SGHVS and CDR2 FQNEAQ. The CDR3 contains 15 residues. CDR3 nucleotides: TGTGCCAGCACCCCTGAGTCCCGAGCCGGAGAGACCCAGTACTTC. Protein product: CASTPESRAGETQYF.

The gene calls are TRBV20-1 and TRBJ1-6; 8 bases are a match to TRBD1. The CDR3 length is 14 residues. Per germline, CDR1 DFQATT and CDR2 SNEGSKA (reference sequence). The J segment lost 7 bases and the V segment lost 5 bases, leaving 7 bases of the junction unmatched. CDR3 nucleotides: TGCAGTGCTGACCAGACAGGGGTGAATTCACCCCTCCACTTT. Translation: CSADQTGVNSPLHF.

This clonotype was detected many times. This CDR3 is CASSLVSGAWGEGELFF. As DNA, the CDR3 is TGTGCCAGCAGCTTAGTGTCCGGGGCTTGGGGTGAGGGGGAGCTGTTTTTT. This chain uses TRBV11-2 with TRBJ2-2, with D perhaps matching TRBD1 or TRBD2 (5 bases each). The germline V and J ends were trimmed by 1 base and 8 bases, with 20 bases remaining between them. The CDR3 sequence is 17 residues long. Germline V gives CDR1 SGHAT, CDR2 FQNNGV.

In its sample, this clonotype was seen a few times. Written as DNA, the CDR3 is TGCGCCAGCAGCTTGGAGGGGTACAGCCGGAATTCACCCCTCCACTTT. Translated, it gives CASSLEGYSRNSPLHF. This chain uses TRBV5-1 with TRBJ1-6, with D tentatively TRBD1 (5 bases). V gave up 0 bases and J gave up 7 bases, with 14 bases separating them. CDR3 size: 16 residues. The germline V gene has CDR1 SGHRS and CDR2 YFSETQ.

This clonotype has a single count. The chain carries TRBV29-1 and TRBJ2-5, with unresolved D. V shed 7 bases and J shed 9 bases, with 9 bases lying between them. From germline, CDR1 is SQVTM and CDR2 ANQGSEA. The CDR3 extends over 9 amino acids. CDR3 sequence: CSARWAQYF. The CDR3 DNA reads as TGCAGCGCGAGGTGGGCCCAGTACTTC.

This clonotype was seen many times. CDR3 DNA sequence: TGCAGCGTTGAAGAAGCGGGGTACACTGAAGCTTTCTTT. As protein: CSVEEAGYTEAFF. The chain uses TRBV29-1 and TRBJ1-1, with D unresolved. Trimming removed 0 bases from V and 3 bases from J, with 8 bases in between. Germline assignment: CDR1 SQVTM and CDR2 ANQGSEA. The CDR3 runs 13 residues.

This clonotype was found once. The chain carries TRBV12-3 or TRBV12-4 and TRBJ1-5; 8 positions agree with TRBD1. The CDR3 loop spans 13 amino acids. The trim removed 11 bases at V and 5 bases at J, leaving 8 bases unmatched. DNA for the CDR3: TGTGCCGGCGCAACAGGGGGAGATCAGCCCCAGCATTTT. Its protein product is CAGATGGDQPQHF.

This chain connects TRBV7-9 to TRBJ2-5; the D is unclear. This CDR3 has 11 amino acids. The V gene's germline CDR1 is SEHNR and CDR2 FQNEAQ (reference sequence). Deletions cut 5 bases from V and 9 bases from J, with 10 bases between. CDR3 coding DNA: TGTGCCAGCAGCGCACAGCAGTCCCAGTACTTC. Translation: CASSAQQSQYF.

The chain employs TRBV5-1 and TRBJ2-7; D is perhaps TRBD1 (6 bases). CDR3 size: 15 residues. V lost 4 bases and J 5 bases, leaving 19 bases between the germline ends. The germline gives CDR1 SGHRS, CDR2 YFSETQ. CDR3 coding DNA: TGCGCCAGCAGCGCCCGGACAGCGTCTTGGGACGAGCAGTACTTC. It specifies CASSARTASWDEQYF.

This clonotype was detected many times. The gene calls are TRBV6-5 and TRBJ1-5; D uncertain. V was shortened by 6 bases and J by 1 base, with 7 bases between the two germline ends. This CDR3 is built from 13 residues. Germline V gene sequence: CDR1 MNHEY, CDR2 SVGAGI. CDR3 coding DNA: TGTGCCAGCAGGCAGACAAGCAATCAGCCCCAGCATTTT. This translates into CASRQTSNQPQHF.

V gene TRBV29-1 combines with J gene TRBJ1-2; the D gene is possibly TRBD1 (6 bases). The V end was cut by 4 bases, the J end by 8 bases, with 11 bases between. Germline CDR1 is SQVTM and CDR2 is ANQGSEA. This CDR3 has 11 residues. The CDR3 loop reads CSVAQGGGYTF. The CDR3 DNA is TGCAGCGTTGCACAGGGCGGGGGCTACACCTTC. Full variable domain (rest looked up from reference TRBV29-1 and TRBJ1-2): SAVISQKPSRDICQRGTSLTIQCQVDSQVTMMFWYRQQPGQSLTLIATANQGSEATYESGFVIDKFPISRPNLTFSTLTVSNMSPEDSSIYLCSVAQGGGYTFGSGTRLTVV.

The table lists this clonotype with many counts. The CDR3 bases are TGTGCCAGCAGCGTCGATGGGGGTTCGAATCAGCCCCAGCATTTT. This translates into CASSVDGGSNQPQHF. The V call is TRBV9, the J call TRBJ1-5, with D maybe TRBD1 (5 bases). Germline CDR1 and CDR2: SGDLS and YYNGEE. Trimming took off 2 bases at V and 4 bases at J, with 13 bases between the two ends. CDR3 length: 15 residues.

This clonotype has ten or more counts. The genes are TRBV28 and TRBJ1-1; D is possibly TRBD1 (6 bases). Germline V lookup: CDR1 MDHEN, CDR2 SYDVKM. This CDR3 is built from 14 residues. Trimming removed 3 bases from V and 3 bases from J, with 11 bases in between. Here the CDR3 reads CASSLGGRHTEAFF. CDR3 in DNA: TGTGCCAGCAGTTTGGGGGGGCGGCACACTGAAGCTTTCTTT.

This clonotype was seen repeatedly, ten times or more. The CDR3 DNA follows: TGCGCCAGCAGCCAATCGCCGACTGCGAACACTGAAGCTTTCTTT. This translates into CASSQSPTANTEAFF. V and J are TRBV4-1 and TRBJ1-1; the D is unclear. CDR3 length: 15 amino acids. Germline V gene lookup returns CDR1 MGHRA and CDR2 YSYEKL. The V and J ends lost 2 bases and 1 base respectively, with 11 bases between them.

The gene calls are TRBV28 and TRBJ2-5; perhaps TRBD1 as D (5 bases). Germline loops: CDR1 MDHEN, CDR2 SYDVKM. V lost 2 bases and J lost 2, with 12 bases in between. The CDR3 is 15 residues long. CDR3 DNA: TGTGCCAGCAGTTTAAGGACAACAGAACAAGAGACCCAGTACTTC. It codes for CASSLRTTEQETQYF.

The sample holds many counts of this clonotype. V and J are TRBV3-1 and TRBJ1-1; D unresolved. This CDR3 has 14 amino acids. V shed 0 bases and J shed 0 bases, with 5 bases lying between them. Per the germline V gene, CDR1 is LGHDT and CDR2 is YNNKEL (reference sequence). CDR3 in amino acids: CASSQEQMNTEAFF. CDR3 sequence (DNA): TGTGCCAGCAGCCAAGAACAGATGAACACTGAAGCTTTCTTT.

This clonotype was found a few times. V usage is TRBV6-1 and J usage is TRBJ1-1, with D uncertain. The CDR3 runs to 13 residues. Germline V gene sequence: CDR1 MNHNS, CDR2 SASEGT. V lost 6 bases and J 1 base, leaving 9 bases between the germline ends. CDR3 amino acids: CASRENTNTEAFF. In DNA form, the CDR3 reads TGTGCCAGCAGAGAGAACACGAACACTGAAGCTTTCTTT.